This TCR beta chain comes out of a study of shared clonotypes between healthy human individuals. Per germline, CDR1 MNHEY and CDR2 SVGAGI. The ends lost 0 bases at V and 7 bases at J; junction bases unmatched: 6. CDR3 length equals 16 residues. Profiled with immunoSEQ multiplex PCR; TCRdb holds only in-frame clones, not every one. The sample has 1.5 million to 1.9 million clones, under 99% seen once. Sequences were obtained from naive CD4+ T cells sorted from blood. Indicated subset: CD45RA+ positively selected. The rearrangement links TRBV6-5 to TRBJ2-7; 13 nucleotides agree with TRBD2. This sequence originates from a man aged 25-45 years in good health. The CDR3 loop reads CASSYSIGGLAGEQYF. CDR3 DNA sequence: TGTGCCAGCAGTTACTCGATAGGGGGACTAGCGGGAGAGCAGTACTTC.